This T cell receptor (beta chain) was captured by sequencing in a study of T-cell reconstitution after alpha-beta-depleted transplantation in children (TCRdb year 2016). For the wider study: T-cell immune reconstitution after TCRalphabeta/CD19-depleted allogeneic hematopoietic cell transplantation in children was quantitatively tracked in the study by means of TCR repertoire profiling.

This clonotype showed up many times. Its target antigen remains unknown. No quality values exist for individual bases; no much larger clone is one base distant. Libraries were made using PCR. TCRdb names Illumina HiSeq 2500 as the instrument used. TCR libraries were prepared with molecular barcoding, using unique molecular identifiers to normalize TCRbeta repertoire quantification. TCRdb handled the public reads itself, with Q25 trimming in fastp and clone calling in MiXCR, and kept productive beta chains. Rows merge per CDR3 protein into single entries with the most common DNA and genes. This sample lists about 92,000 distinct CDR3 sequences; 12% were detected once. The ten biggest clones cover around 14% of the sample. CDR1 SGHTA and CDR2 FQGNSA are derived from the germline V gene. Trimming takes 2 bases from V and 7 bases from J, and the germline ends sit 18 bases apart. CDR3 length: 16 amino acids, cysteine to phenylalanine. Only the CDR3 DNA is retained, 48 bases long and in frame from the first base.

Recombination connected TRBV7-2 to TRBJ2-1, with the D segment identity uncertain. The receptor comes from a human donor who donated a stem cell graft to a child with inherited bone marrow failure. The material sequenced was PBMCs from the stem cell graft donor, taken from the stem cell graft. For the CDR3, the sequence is CASSLNGPVVGNEQFF. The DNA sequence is TGTGCCAGCAGCTTAAACGGCCCCGTTGTGGGTAATGAGCAGTTCTTC.